Listed below are T cell receptor beta chains from one sample, sequenced in a study of cytomegalovirus exposure and HLA in healthy donors. Using immunoSEQ multiplex PCR, the repertoire was profiled, and TCRdb retains in-frame clones only, with some absent. The sample has more than 45,000 clones, 70% to 80% seen once. The source material was PBMCs. The receptors shown here come from a man in his thirties or forties in good health and CMV-seronegative. The CDR3 runs from the conserved cysteine through the conserved F or W. The order of the fields is CDR3 protein, CDR3 DNA, D gene, J gene, clone size, V gene. A D gene is named only where the DNA matches it firmly. Size tells how often a clone was seen (once, few, many) or the class of an expanded clone, and some rows leave it out.

CASSLGSGTPSYTQYF TGTGCCAGCAGCTTAGGTAGCGGGACCCCCTCATACACGCAGTATTTT TRBD2 TRBJ2-3 . TRBV7-9
CASSLAVTSVPPGGFF TGTGCCAGCAGCTTAGCGGTGACTAGCGTACCCCCCGGCGGGTTCTTC TRBD2 TRBJ2-1 . TRBV7-9
CASSPLKGLQAFF TGTGCCAGCAGCCCCTTAAAGGGGCTCCAAGCTTTCTTT . TRBJ1-1 . TRBV7-9
CASSIRSTGLGTQYF TGTGCCAGCAGTATCAGATCGACAGGTCTCGGTACGCAGTATTTT . TRBJ2-3 . TRBV27
CASSLAAGGSYNEQFF TGTGCCAGCAGCTTGGCGGCGGGAGGGTCCTACAATGAGCAGTTCTTC TRBD2 TRBJ2-1 . TRBV5-4
CASSLRRGLGSYEQYF TGTGCCAGCAGCTTGAGGAGGGGACTAGGGTCCTACGAGCAGTACTTC TRBD2 TRBJ2-7 . TRBV5-4
CASSLALLTELNTEAFF TGCGCCAGCAGCTTGGCCCTCCTGACAGAGCTCAACACTGAAGCTTTCTTT . TRBJ1-1 . TRBV5-1
CASSPTGLINYGYTF TGTGCCAGCAGCCCCACAGGACTAATTAACTATGGCTACACCTTC . TRBJ1-2 few TRBV6-5
CASSPTTGDNSNTEAFF TGTGCCAGCAGCCCGACGACAGGGGATAATTCGAACACTGAAGCTTTCTTT TRBD1 TRBJ1-1 . TRBV7-6
CASKREGSSGANVLTF TGCGCCAGCAAACGGGAGGGAAGCTCTGGGGCCAACGTCCTGACTTTC TRBD2 TRBJ2-6 . TRBV10-2
CASSPSAGGHEQFF TGTGCCAGCAGCCCGTCGGCGGGAGGACATGAGCAGTTCTTC TRBD2 TRBJ2-1 once TRBV7-9
CASSINSLVLDTQYF TGTGCCAGTAGTATTAATTCACTAGTTTTAGATACGCAGTATTTT . TRBJ2-3 . TRBV19
CASSFQGQMREQYF TGTGCCAGCAGCTTCCAAGGACAGATGAGGGAGCAGTACTTC . TRBJ2-7 . TRBV7-9
CASSFPGLGGETQYF TGTGCCAGCAGCTTCCCAGGGCTCGGGGGAGAGACCCAGTACTTC . TRBJ2-5 few TRBV5-6
CASSLGQVAKNIQYF TGCGCCAGCAGCTTGGGGCAGGTAGCCAAAAACATTCAGTACTTC . TRBJ2-4 . TRBV5-1
CASRKPLGNTEAFF TGTGCCAGCAGAAAACCTCTAGGGAACACTGAAGCTTTCTTT . TRBJ1-1 . TRBV6-5
CASSLEAGTGGMDTQYF TGTGCCAGCAGCTTGGAGGCCGGGACAGGGGGCATGGATACGCAGTATTTT TRBD1 TRBJ2-3 . TRBV11-3
CASKFPGANYGYTF TGCGCCAGCAAGTTTCCAGGGGCAAACTATGGCTACACCTTC . TRBJ1-2 . TRBV5-1
CASSVQGPGANVLTF TGTGCCAGCAGCGTCCAGGGGCCTGGGGCCAACGTCCTGACTTTC . TRBJ2-6 . TRBV7-9
CASSLDRVYSYNEQFF TGCGCCAGCAGTTTGGACAGGGTCTACTCCTACAATGAGCAGTTCTTC TRBD1 TRBJ2-1 . TRBV5-1
CASSWRLAGIRDDYEQYF TGTGCCAGCAGCTGGAGACTAGCGGGGATAAGGGACGATTACGAGCAGTACTTC TRBD2 TRBJ2-7 once TRBV5-6
CAWGTGYFGYTF TGTGCCTGGGGGACAGGGTATTTTGGCTACACCTTC TRBD1 TRBJ1-2 . TRBV30
CASSRGLNTGELFF TGCGCCAGCAGCAGGGGACTGAACACCGGGGAGCTGTTTTTT . TRBJ2-2 . TRBV5-1
CASKAGGPYEQYF TGCGCCAGTAAAGCGGGAGGGCCTTACGAGCAGTACTTC TRBD2 TRBJ2-7 . TRBV10-2
CASSLDAGLYEQYF TGTGCCAGCAGCTTAGATGCGGGCCTTTACGAGCAGTACTTC . TRBJ2-7 . TRBV7-9
CAFAPDRAYEQYF TGTGCCTTCGCCCCTGACAGGGCCTACGAGCAGTACTTC TRBD1 TRBJ2-7 . TRBV30
CASSFGTGVYEQYF TGCGCCAGCAGCTTCGGGACAGGGGTCTACGAGCAGTACTTC TRBD1 TRBJ2-7 . TRBV5-1
CASSVDRGLSQYF TGTGCCAGCAGCGTAGACAGGGGGCTCTCCCAGTACTTC TRBD1 TRBJ2-7 . TRBV25-1
CASKGLAGDRAYNEQFF TGTGCCAGTAAGGGACTAGCGGGAGATCGGGCCTACAATGAGCAGTTCTTC TRBD2 TRBJ2-1 . TRBV19
CASSFGGLVQDIQYF TGCGCCAGCAGCTTCGGAGGGTTGGTCCAGGACATTCAGTACTTC . TRBJ2-4 few TRBV5-1
CASSRLTGQYGYTF TGTGCCAGTTCGCGCCTAACGGGACAGTATGGCTACACCTTC TRBD1 TRBJ1-2 . TRBV19
CASTTGGAKFTGELFF TGCGCCAGCACAACAGGGGGTGCAAAATTTACCGGGGAGCTGTTTTTT TRBD1 TRBJ2-2 . TRBV10-2
CASRTRTSGMVYEQYF TGTGCCAGCAGAACAAGGACTAGCGGGATGGTCTACGAGCAGTACTTC TRBD2 TRBJ2-7 . TRBV2
CASSPKSGRVYEQYF TGTGCCAGCAGCCCAAAGAGCGGGAGGGTATACGAGCAGTACTTC TRBD2 TRBJ2-7 . TRBV5-4
CASSQGAEAFF TGTGCCAGCAGTCAGGGGGCCGAAGCTTTCTTT TRBD1 TRBJ1-1 . TRBV6-6
CASSPMGGAADTEAFF TGTGCCAGCAGCCCTATGGGGGGGGCGGCTGACACTGAAGCTTTCTTT . TRBJ1-1 . TRBV9
CASSDPTMEGPGELFF TGTGCCAGCAGTGACCCCACCATGGAGGGGCCCGGGGAGCTGTTTTTT . TRBJ2-2 . TRBV25-1
CASSLFSGGEQFF TGTGCCAGCAGCTTATTCTCAGGGGGTGAGCAGTTCTTC TRBD1 TRBJ2-1 few TRBV11-2